These 22 T cell receptor beta chains were all obtained from the same sample, sequenced in a study of T-cell reconstitution after alpha-beta-depleted transplantation in children. The authors prepared the TCRbeta library with unique molecular identifiers. Each CDR3 protein gets one entry after TCRdb re-called the PCR reads with MiXCR. The data show fewer than 85,000 distinct CDR3 sequences, 11% to 15% seen once. The specimen was PBMCs, mostly from graft donor cells, collected 180 days after TCRalphabeta/CD19-depleted stem cell transplant. These receptors all come from a male patient under 10 years old who had a stem cell transplant for acute lymphoblastic leukemia, so the T cells may come from the graft donor.

This clonotype showed up just once. Germline is not matched at one junction end, which may reflect a read error. The chain recombines TRBV9 with TRBJ2-1; D not resolved. Looked up from germline, CDR1 is SGDLS and CDR2 is YYNGEE. This CDR3 is built from 12 residues. The CDR3 DNA reads TGTGCCATCAGCCCAATGGGTTCTCGGCAGTTCTTC. Translated: CAISPMGSRQFF.

This clonotype was picked up a small number of times. CDR3: CASSLMAGRGTEAFF. DNA of the CDR3: TGCGCCAGCAGCTTGATGGCGGGTAGGGGCACTGAAGCTTTCTTT. The V call is TRBV5-1, the J call TRBJ1-1, with a tentative D call TRBD1 (5 bases). This CDR3 has 15 residues. The V gene lost 1 base and the J gene lost 4 bases, with 14 bases spanning the gap. Germline loops: CDR1 SGHRS, CDR2 YFSETQ.

The chain is built from TRBV5-1 and TRBJ1-5, with a weak D call TRBD1 (6 bases). Trimming shortened V by 4 bases and J by 4 bases, and 12 bases separated the two germline ends. The CDR3 is 14 residues long. Germline V gives CDR1 SGHRS, CDR2 YFSETQ. In DNA form, the CDR3 reads TGCGCCAGCAGCCCAGGGGAATGGAATCAGCCCCAGCATTTT. Translating it yields CASSPGEWNQPQHF.

This clonotype came up a few times. This chain links TRBV11-1 with TRBJ1-2; TRBD1 is a possible D gene (5 bases). V lost 4 bases and J 4 bases, leaving 25 bases between the germline ends. Germline V gene sequence: CDR1 SGHAT, CDR2 FQDESV (reference sequence). CDR3 size: 18 residues. The CDR3 nucleotides are TGTGCCAGCAGCTCCTCCGGAGCAGGGCCTCGGCCCTCCTATGGCTACACCTTC. Translation: CASSSSGAGPRPSYGYTF.

This clonotype was counted only a few times. V is TRBV10-3 and J is TRBJ2-1, with D uncertain. In germline, CDR1 is ENHRY, CDR2 SYGVKD. With 8 bases removed from V and 3 bases from J, the gap between germline ends came to 5 bases. This CDR3 comprises 11 residues. The CDR3 bases are TGTGCCATCCGGCTCTACAATGAGCAGTTCTTC. Its translation: CAIRLYNEQFF.

This clonotype has just a few counts. The chain has TRBV20-1 and TRBJ2-5; 8 bases align to TRBD2. V lost 2 bases, J lost 0 bases, and 5 bases stayed unmatched. Germline V CDR1 and CDR2: DFQATT, SNEGSKA (reference sequence). CDR3 length equals 15 residues. DNA for the CDR3: TGCAGTGCTAGACTGAGCGGGGGATACCAAGAGACCCAGTACTTC. Translating gives CSARLSGGYQETQYF.

This clonotype was recorded a few times. The J gene is TRBJ2-2, the V gene TRBV2, with D tentatively TRBD2 (6 bases). The CDR3 extends over 17 amino acids. Germline assignment: CDR1 SNHLY and CDR2 FYNNEI. Trimming took off 1 base at V and 6 bases at J, with 18 bases between the two ends. CDR3 in DNA: TGTGCCAGCAGTGAAGTCGGGGGACGCTCACACGCCGGGGAGCTGTTTTTT. It yields the protein CASSEVGGRSHAGELFF.

This clonotype has only a few counts. This chain links TRBV29-1 with TRBJ2-7; D could derive from TRBD1 or TRBD2 (6 bases each). Germline V gives CDR1 SQVTM, CDR2 ANQGSEA. V lost 7 bases to trimming and J lost 7 bases, with 14 bases between them. There are 11 residues in the CDR3. The CDR3 spells CSANRAGEQYF. Written as DNA, the CDR3 is TGCAGCGCTAACAGGGCGGGGGAGCAGTACTTC.

The chain uses TRBV20-1 and TRBJ2-5; weak D call: TRBD2 (5 bases). This CDR3 has 13 residues. Germline-derived CDR1 and CDR2 are DFQATT and SNEGSKA (reference sequence). Deletions cut 5 bases from V and 3 bases from J, with 13 bases between. Here the CDR3 reads CSARSSSKETQYF. The CDR3 region has the DNA TGCAGTGCTCGAAGTTCTAGCAAAGAGACCCAGTACTTC.

The V and J genes are TRBV15 and TRBJ2-7; tentative D call: TRBD1 (5 bases). Per germline, CDR1 LNHNV and CDR2 YYDKDF (reference sequence). V lost 0 bases and J lost 4, with 16 bases in between. CDR3 size: 16 residues. For the CDR3, the DNA is TGTGCCACCAGCAGAGATAGGGGTATAGGTCCTTACGAGCAGTACTTC. It translates to CATSRDRGIGPYEQYF.

There are many counts of this clonotype. The rearrangement joins TRBV20-1 to TRBJ2-5; D is unresolved. CDR1 DFQATT and CDR2 SNEGSKA come from the germline V gene (reference sequence). V lost 4 bases, J lost 2 bases, and 20 bases lay in between. The length of the CDR3 is 16 residues. The CDR3 bases are TGCAGTGCTAATCCGAACACGGACCTACGGCAAGAGACCCAGTACTTC. It is translated as CSANPNTDLRQETQYF.

Only a few counts were recorded for this clonotype. This chain joins TRBV7-9 and TRBJ2-1, with D possibly being TRBD2 (6 bases). The V and J ends lost 4 bases and 7 bases respectively, with 11 bases between them. This CDR3 is 13 amino acids long. Germline V gene sequence: CDR1 SEHNR, CDR2 FQNEAQ (reference sequence). Here the CDR3 reads CASSSPRGNEQFF. CDR3 in DNA: TGTGCCAGCAGCTCCCCCCGGGGGAATGAGCAGTTCTTC.

V usage is TRBV20-1 and J usage is TRBJ2-5, with 9 nucleotides matching TRBD1. Germline CDR1 is DFQATT and CDR2 is SNEGSKA (reference sequence). V shed 5 bases and J 5 bases; nucleotides not matched to a gene: 6. CDR3 length: 13 amino acids. In DNA, the CDR3 is TGCAGTGCTGGGACAGGGCTGTGGGAGACCCAGTACTTC. Its protein is CSAGTGLWETQYF.

There are a few counts of this clonotype. The V and J genes are TRBV5-1 and TRBJ2-3; 9 nucleotides match TRBD2. The CDR3 is made up of 16 amino acids. The V and J ends lost 4 bases and 6 bases, in that order; junction bases with no gene match: 12. From germline, CDR1 is SGHRS and CDR2 YFSETQ. The CDR3 nucleotides are TGCGCCAGCAGCCCCTTAGCGGGGGCCCCGGGGGATACGCAGTATTTT. Encoded protein: CASSPLAGAPGDTQYF.

This clonotype was seen a few times. The chain couples TRBV29-1 to TRBJ2-5; D unresolved. CDR3 size: 11 residues. Looked up from germline, CDR1 is SQVTM and CDR2 is ANQGSEA. Between the trimmed V and J ends, which lost 4 bases and 1 base, there was a span of 4 bases. Written as DNA, the CDR3 is TGCAGCGTTGTGGGCCAAGAGACCCAGTACTTC. It translates to CSVVGQETQYF.

This clonotype was detected a few times. The chain joins TRBV6-2 or TRBV6-3 to TRBJ1-1, with D possibly TRBD1 on 6 matching bases. There are 16 residues in the CDR3. V was cut by 6 bases and J by 4 bases, with 21 bases left in between. CDR1 and CDR2 (germline): MNHEY, SVGEGT. CDR3 in amino acids: CASRDPPGGPSTEAFF. The CDR3 bases are TGTGCCAGCAGAGACCCTCCCGGGGGGCCTAGCACTGAAGCTTTCTTT.

V gene TRBV7-9 combines with J gene TRBJ1-1; D uncertain. Trimming left V 0 bases short and J 2 bases short, with 16 bases between. The germline CDR1 and CDR2 sequences are SEHNR and FQNEAQ (reference sequence). The CDR3 consists of 17 residues. This CDR3 reads CASSLAQPRSLNTEAFF. The CDR3 nucleotides are TGTGCCAGCAGCTTAGCGCAGCCTAGGTCCCTAAACACTGAAGCTTTCTTT. The complete variable domain, with remaining parts taken from reference TRBV7-9 and TRBJ1-1, reads DTGVSQNPRHKITKRGQNVTFRCDPISEHNRLYWYRQTLGQGPEFLTYFQNEAQLEKSRLLSDRFSAERPKGSFSTLEIQRTEQGDSAMYLCASSLAQPRSLNTEAFFGQGTRLTVV.

V and J are TRBV5-5 and TRBJ2-1; 12 bases are a match to TRBD2. V shed 0 bases, J shed 2 bases, and the junction held 6 bases outside the gene matches. Germline V lookup: CDR1 SGHKS, CDR2 YYEKEE (reference sequence). This CDR3 comprises 18 residues. This CDR3 reads CASSLASGRAWAYNEQFF. The CDR3 bases are TGTGCCAGCAGCTTGGCTAGCGGGAGGGCCTGGGCCTACAATGAGCAGTTCTTC.

This clonotype was picked up a small number of times. The J gene is TRBJ2-2, the V gene TRBV6-1, with TRBD1 matching 8 bases. Germline V CDR1 and CDR2: MNHNS, SASEGT. The CDR3 length is 16 residues. The junction had 5 bases not matched to a gene; V was cut back by 2 bases and J by 3 bases. DNA of the CDR3: TGTGCCAGCAGTGAACTTCAGGGGGCCTACACCGGGGAGCTGTTTTTT. Its translation: CASSELQGAYTGELFF.

V and J are TRBV10-3 and TRBJ1-1; no clear D. The germline CDR1 and CDR2 sequences are ENHRY and SYGVKD. The V end lost 0 bases, the J end lost 4 bases, and 12 bases lay between the germline ends. The CDR3 runs to 15 residues. The CDR3 loop is CAISESRSTFTEAFF. Here the CDR3 DNA reads TGTGCCATCAGTGAGTCCCGGAGCACCTTCACTGAAGCTTTCTTT.

This clonotype appeared many times. The chain is built from TRBV7-9 and TRBJ1-1; 7 bases are a match to TRBD1. CDR1 SEHNR and CDR2 FQNEAQ come from the germline V gene (reference sequence). J lost 4 bases, V lost 5 bases, and 4 bases had no gene match. The CDR3 is made up of 13 amino acids. The CDR3 DNA reads as TGTGCCAGCAGCAGACAGGGCGGCACTGAAGCTTTCTTT. Encoded protein: CASSRQGGTEAFF. The full variable domain, completed using reference TRBV7-9 and TRBJ1-1, is DTGVSQNPRHKITKRGQNVTFRCDPISEHNRLYWYRQTLGQGPEFLTYFQNEAQLEKSRLLSDRFSAERPKGSFSTLEIQRTEQGDSAMYLCASSRQGGTEAFFGQGTRLTVV.

The chain combines TRBV6-5 with TRBJ2-4, with 8 bases aligning to TRBD1. V trimming: 6 bases; J trimming: 9 bases; junction bases outside the gene matches: 4. In germline, CDR1 is MNHEY, CDR2 SVGAGI. CDR3 length: 12 residues. The CDR3 nucleotides read TGTGCCAGCAGCCGCGGGACAGGCATTCAGTACTTC. This gives the protein CASSRGTGIQYF.